This T cell receptor (beta chain) was observed in a study of T cell responses to AZD1222 COVID-19 vaccine. Points from the study as a whole: Two AZD1222 administrations were followed by greater Spike-specific TCR breadth and depth.

Note on this clone: Antigen unknown.

Measured with immunoSEQ multiplex PCR; TCRdb has only the in-frame clones, and not every one. Seen here are about 150,000 clones, roughly nine tenths observed once, and the top ten hold approximately 1.8%. This CDR3 is built from 16 residues. Germline loops: CDR1 SGDLS, CDR2 YYNGEE. V trimming: 0 bases; J trimming: 3 bases; junction bases outside the gene matches: 4. The chain couples TRBV9 to TRBJ2-1; 9 nucleotides align to TRBD2. This sample comprised peripheral blood, obtained on day 0 of AZD1222 vaccination. The source of this sequence is an adult in good health. CDR3 loop: CASSVDAGGNYNEQFF. DNA for the CDR3: TGTGCCAGCAGCGTAGATGCGGGAGGGAACTACAATGAGCAGTTCTTC.